The 7 T cell receptor beta chains listed next were all sequenced from one sample in a study of blood T cell repertoires in COVID-19. The data were produced by immunoSEQ multiplex PCR, yet TCRdb's version contains in-frame clones alone and is incomplete. Here the sample spans some 260,000 clones, 75% to 95% being singletons. Material for sequencing was PBMCs or T cells enriched from blood (not recorded which). Every receptor here comes from a woman between 18 and 30 years old who had recovered from COVID-19.

DNA of the CDR3: TGCAGTGCTAGCGGGAGTAGGGAGCAGTACTTC. Residues: CSASGSREQYF. This chain connects TRBV20-1 to TRBJ2-7; D might be TRBD2 (6 bases). CDR3 length equals 11 residues. V was trimmed by 3 bases and J by 7 bases, leaving 10 bases between them. The germline V gene encodes CDR1 DFQATT and CDR2 SNEGSKA (reference sequence).

V is TRBV5-5 and J is TRBJ2-5; possibly TRBD1 for D (6 bases). CDR3 length equals 14 residues. The germline V and J ends were trimmed by 5 bases and 2 bases, with 13 bases remaining between them. Germline V gene lookup returns CDR1 SGHKS and CDR2 YYEKEE (reference sequence). The CDR3: CASSPWGQQETQYF. The CDR3 bases are TGTGCCAGCAGTCCGTGGGGGCAGCAAGAGACCCAGTACTTC.

The gene calls are TRBV20-1 and TRBJ2-3; no firm D call. Per germline, CDR1 DFQATT and CDR2 SNEGSKA (reference sequence). V lost 4 bases and J lost 6, with 8 bases in between. This CDR3 comprises 11 residues. CDR3 protein: CSAIKMDTQYF. In nucleotides, the CDR3 is TGCAGTGCTATCAAAATGGATACGCAGTATTTT.

The chain uses TRBV27 and TRBJ2-1; D ambiguous. The V end was cut by 6 bases, the J end by 6 bases, with 15 bases between. Germline-derived CDR1 and CDR2 are MNHEY and SMNVEV (reference sequence). The CDR3 loop spans 14 amino acids. DNA of the CDR3: TGTGCCAGCAGCCCCAACCCCCTACCCAATGAGCAGTTCTTC. Translated: CASSPNPLPNEQFF.

V is TRBV7-9 and J is TRBJ2-1, with 8 nucleotides matching TRBD2. The CDR3 contains 15 residues. With 2 bases clipped from V and 5 bases from J, the junction kept 5 bases outside the gene matches. Germline CDR1 reads SEHNR; CDR2 reads FQNEAQ (reference sequence). The CDR3 DNA is TGTGCCAGCAGCTTAATAGCGGGAAAGAACAATGAGCAGTTCTTC. Protein: CASSLIAGKNNEQFF. Looking up the rest from reference TRBV7-9 and TRBJ2-1 gives the full variable domain: DTGVSQNPRHKITKRGQNVTFRCDPISEHNRLYWYRQTLGQGPEFLTYFQNEAQLEKSRLLSDRFSAERPKGSFSTLEIQRTEQGDSAMYLCASSLIAGKNNEQFFGPGTRLTVL.

The rearrangement uses TRBV6-1 and TRBJ1-2; D not certain. Germline assignment: CDR1 MNHNS and CDR2 SASEGT. This CDR3 spans 15 amino acids. The ends were cut back, 0 bases at V and 3 bases at J, with 11 bases in the middle. The CDR3 sequence is CASSEALRGDYGYTF. CDR3 nucleotides: TGTGCCAGCAGTGAAGCGCTTCGGGGTGACTATGGCTACACCTTC.

The chain combines TRBV18 with TRBJ1-4, with TRBD1 matching 10 bases. J lost 6 bases, V lost 3 bases, and 4 bases had no gene match. The CDR3 runs 15 residues. CDR1 is KGHSH and CDR2 is LQKENI in the germline V gene. The CDR3 DNA reads as TGTGCCAGCTCACCGCGGACAGGGGGTGATGAAAAACTGTTTTTT. This gives the protein CASSPRTGGDEKLFF.